The 23 T cell receptor beta chains reported below all come from one sample, sequenced in a study of blood T cell repertoires in COVID-19. Repertoires were generated with immunoSEQ multiplex PCR, while TCRdb's copy carries only in-frame clones and drops some. This sample has fewer than 150,000 clones, with roughly three quarters found just once. The sequenced sample was peripheral blood. These receptors were collected from a man of 80 years or more with acute or convalescent COVID-19.

The rearrangement links TRBV18 to TRBJ2-3; D is undetermined. V gave up 3 bases and J gave up 2 bases, with 9 bases separating them. This CDR3 comprises 14 residues. Germline-derived CDR1 and CDR2 are KGHSH and LQKENI. CDR3 amino acids: CASSPPQNTDTQYF. DNA of the CDR3: TGTGCCAGCTCACCCCCCCAGAACACAGATACGCAGTATTTT.

The chain recombines TRBV5-1 with TRBJ1-2; 7 positions agree with TRBD1. CDR1 and CDR2 (germline): SGHRS, YFSETQ. This CDR3 has 14 amino acids. V trimming: 4 bases; J trimming: 5 bases; junction bases outside the gene matches: 8. CDR3 in amino acids: CASSDGQVPYGYTF. The CDR3, as DNA: TGCGCCAGCAGCGACGGACAGGTTCCGTATGGCTACACCTTC.

V usage is TRBV5-1 and J usage is TRBJ2-3, with a tentative D call TRBD1 (6 bases). V was shortened by 5 bases and J by 1 base, with 11 bases between the two germline ends. The CDR3 spans 14 residues. Germline CDR1 SGHRS, CDR2 YFSETQ. The CDR3 spells CASRPGARTDTQYF. In DNA, the CDR3 is TGCGCCAGCAGACCAGGGGCGCGCACAGATACGCAGTATTTT.

This clone was seen just once. The chain employs TRBV5-1 and TRBJ1-4, with unresolved D. Per germline, CDR1 SGHRS and CDR2 YFSETQ. V shed 4 bases and J shed 3 bases, with 16 bases lying between them. The CDR3 is 16 amino acids. CDR3 amino acids: CASSPGWATANEKLFF. In DNA, the CDR3 is TGCGCCAGCAGCCCCGGATGGGCAACAGCTAATGAAAAACTGTTTTTT.

This clone was seen once. The rearrangement links TRBV10-3 to TRBJ1-5; D is possibly TRBD1 (5 bases). This CDR3 region has 16 residues. Germline values: CDR1 ENHRY, CDR2 SYGVKD. Trimming took 3 bases from V and 2 from J, leaving 14 bases between them. As DNA, the CDR3 is TGTGCCATCAGTGAAGACAGCCCTATAGGCAATCAGCCCCAGCATTTT. Amino acid sequence: CAISEDSPIGNQPQHF.

The chain carries TRBV2 and TRBJ1-4; D is undetermined. Trimming removed 8 bases at V and 8 bases at J, with 15 bases between. The germline V gene has CDR1 SNHLY and CDR2 FYNNEI. The CDR3 consists of 13 residues. In DNA, the CDR3 is TGTGCCAGCGCGAGTCTTCTCAAGGAAAAACTGTTTTTT. Encoded protein: CASASLLKEKLFF. Filled out from reference TRBV2 and TRBJ1-4, the complete variable domain reads EPEVTQTPSHQVTQMGQEVILRCVPISNHLYFYWYRQILGQKVEFLVSFYNNEISEKSEIFDDQFSVERPDGSNFTLKIRSTKLEDSAMYFCASASLLKEKLFFGSGTQLSVL.

This clone has a handful of counts. The V call is TRBV2, the J call TRBJ1-3; no clear D. Germline values: CDR1 SNHLY, CDR2 FYNNEI. V shed 6 bases and J shed 4 bases, with 13 bases lying between them. This CDR3 spans 14 amino acids. CDR3 nucleotide sequence: TGTGCCAGCAGGACGGGTATCGGAGGAAACACCATATATTTT. Its protein product is CASRTGIGGNTIYF. The full variable domain, completed using reference TRBV2 and TRBJ1-3, is EPEVTQTPSHQVTQMGQEVILRCVPISNHLYFYWYRQILGQKVEFLVSFYNNEISEKSEIFDDQFSVERPDGSNFTLKIRSTKLEDSAMYFCASRTGIGGNTIYFGEGSWLTVV.

This sequence joins TRBV2 and TRBJ2-1, with 9 positions matching TRBD2. Trimming removed 3 bases from V and 6 bases from J; junction bases left unmatched: 6. This CDR3 has 15 amino acids. Germline CDR1 reads SNHLY; CDR2 reads FYNNEI. This CDR3 is CASSEWRGGPNEQFF. CDR3 nucleotides: TGTGCCAGCAGTGAGTGGCGGGGGGGCCCCAATGAGCAGTTCTTC.

This rearrangement joins TRBV29-1 to TRBJ2-1; 11 nucleotides agree with TRBD2. V shed 4 bases and J 8 bases; nucleotides not matched to a gene: 13. The CDR3 sequence is 16 residues long. Germline lookup yields CDR1 SQVTM and CDR2 ANQGSEA. CDR3 sequence reads: CSVVFITSGGRDEQFF. CDR3 nucleotide sequence: TGCAGCGTTGTATTCATTACTAGCGGGGGCCGGGATGAGCAGTTCTTC.

This chain links TRBV5-1 with TRBJ2-1; TRBD2 matches 7 bases. J gave up 4 bases and V 3 bases, and 13 bases lay outside the gene matches. This CDR3 is 17 amino acids long. In germline, CDR1 is SGHRS, CDR2 YFSETQ. The CDR3, as DNA: TGCGCCAGCAGCTCCGATCCGCCGGGGGGACTATACAATGAGCAGTTCTTC. Translating it yields CASSSDPPGGLYNEQFF.

The gene calls are TRBV14 and TRBJ1-2; D unresolved. Trimming took 1 base from V and 8 from J, leaving 11 bases between them. The CDR3 covers 13 residues. The germline gives CDR1 SGHDN, CDR2 FVKESK. The CDR3 spells CASSQVFRVGYTF. CDR3 sequence (DNA): TGTGCCAGCAGCCAAGTTTTTCGGGTCGGCTACACCTTC.

This chain joins TRBV27 and TRBJ2-3; D unclear. The CDR3 contains 17 residues. V was cut by 6 bases and J by 0 bases, with 19 bases left in between. Per germline, CDR1 MNHEY and CDR2 SMNVEV (reference sequence). The CDR3 DNA sequence: TGTGCCAGCAGCCCTTACCGACAAGGCTCTAGCACAGATACGCAGTATTTT. Amino acid sequence: CASSPYRQGSSTDTQYF.

This chain joins TRBV7-2 and TRBJ2-7; TRBD1 matches at 8 bases. The V gene's germline CDR1 is SGHTA and CDR2 FQGNSA. The CDR3 is 15 amino acids. V was pared by 1 base and J by 5 bases, with 7 bases of the junction left unmatched. In DNA form, the CDR3 reads TGTGCCAGCAGCTTAGGACAGGGGAATGTCAACGAGCAGTACTTC. As protein: CASSLGQGNVNEQYF.

This clone was detected only once. The genes are TRBV4-2 and TRBJ1-1; TRBD1 matches at 9 bases. This CDR3 contains 14 residues. Germline V CDR1 and CDR2: LGHNA, YNFKEQ. The ends lost 2 bases at V and 10 bases at J; junction bases unmatched: 8. The CDR3 loop reads CASSQPDRGVGAFF. The CDR3 bases are TGTGCCAGCAGCCAACCGGACAGGGGAGTAGGAGCTTTCTTT.

The rearrangement links TRBV9 to TRBJ1-3, with TRBD1 identical over 7 bases. Germline V gene lookup returns CDR1 SGDLS and CDR2 YYNGEE. The CDR3 covers 13 residues. The V segment lost 2 bases and the J segment 8 bases; nucleotides outside the gene matches: 4. The CDR3 DNA sequence: TGTGCCAGCAGCGTCGACAGGGTGGACACCATATATTTT. Translated, it gives CASSVDRVDTIYF. Combining the CDR3 with reference TRBV9 and TRBJ1-3 gives the whole variable domain DSGVTQTPKHLITATGQRVTLRCSPRSGDLSVYWYQQSLDQGLQFLIQYYNGEERAKGNILERFSAQQFPDLHSELNLSSLELGDSALYFCASSVDRVDTIYFGEGSWLTVV.

V usage is TRBV30 and J usage is TRBJ1-1, with D unclear. The CDR3 totals 14 residues. The V and J ends lost 3 bases and 5 bases respectively, with 16 bases between them. Germline V CDR1 and CDR2: GTSNPN, SVGIG (reference sequence). The CDR3 region is CAWSPGRGGTEAFF. CDR3 bases: TGTGCCTGGAGCCCAGGACGTGGAGGTACTGAAGCTTTCTTT.

The genes are TRBV3-1 (or the pseudogene TRBV3-2) and TRBJ2-2; 10 bases align to TRBD2. CDR3 length equals 15 residues. Looked up from germline, CDR1 is LGHDT and CDR2 is YNNKEL (reference sequence). Trimming cost V 4 bases and J 6 bases; bases outside gene matches: 5. CDR3 in amino acids: CASSPSGGSAGELFF. The CDR3 coding sequence is TGTGCCAGCAGCCCTAGCGGGGGATCTGCCGGGGAGCTGTTTTTT.

The table lists this clone with a few counts. This chain uses TRBV24-1 with TRBJ2-3; the match to TRBD2 covers 7 bases. V shed 5 bases, J shed 0 bases, and the junction held 4 bases outside the gene matches. Germline V gene sequence: CDR1 KGHDR, CDR2 SFDVKD. This CDR3 contains 15 residues. Here the CDR3 DNA reads TGTGCCACCAGTGTGGGGCGGGGGAGCACAGATACGCAGTATTTT. This encodes CATSVGRGSTDTQYF.

V usage is TRBV11-1 and J usage is TRBJ2-7; 8 bases line up with TRBD2. The CDR3 has 16 residues. Trimming took 6 bases from V and 3 from J; bases not matched to a gene: 13. The germline gives CDR1 SGHAT, CDR2 FQDESV (reference sequence). The CDR3 DNA follows: TGTGCCAGCAGTTCCTACCCGGGGGGGCGAAGCTACGAGCAGTACTTC. Protein product: CASSSYPGGRSYEQYF.

V and J are TRBV12-3 or TRBV12-4 and TRBJ2-7; 10 bases match TRBD1. The junction had 5 bases not matched to a gene; V was cut back by 7 bases and J by 5 bases. The CDR3 totals 13 residues. The CDR3 DNA follows: TGTGCCAGCAATTGGGGGACAGGGGACGAGCAGTACTTC. This translates into CASNWGTGDEQYF.

This rearrangement joins TRBV18 to TRBJ2-7; TRBD2 agrees at 14 bases. Germline-derived CDR1 and CDR2 are KGHSH and LQKENI. This CDR3 contains 16 residues. Trimming at V came to 3 bases and at J to 1 base, leaving 2 bases not matched to a gene. The CDR3 DNA reads as TGTGCCAGCTCACCCGGACTAGCGGGGGGATCCTACGAGCAGTACTTC. Amino acid sequence: CASSPGLAGGSYEQYF.

J is TRBJ1-3 and V is TRBV19; D might be TRBD1 (6 bases). Germline V gives CDR1 LNHDA, CDR2 SQIVND (reference sequence). V gave up 3 bases and J gave up 4 bases, with 13 bases separating them. The CDR3 has 15 amino acids. CDR3: CASSILQGAGNTIYF. DNA of the CDR3: TGTGCCAGTAGTATTCTACAGGGAGCAGGAAACACCATATATTTT.

The chain joins TRBV19 to TRBJ1-6; D remains ambiguous. Germline CDR1 and CDR2: LNHDA and SQIVND (reference sequence). There are 13 residues in the CDR3. V was pared by 8 bases and J by 6 bases, with 11 bases between. This CDR3 reads CASSSRVNSPLHF. The CDR3 bases are TGTGCCAGTTCTTCACGAGTTAATTCACCCCTCCACTTT.